This TCR beta chain is drawn from a study of T cell clones after liver transplantation. For the study at large: Apart from three HCV-positive recipients, transplants were for non-autoimmune, non-viral reasons.

The CDR3 is made up of 14 amino acids. Germline values: CDR1 SQVTM, CDR2 ANQGSEA. V shed 7 bases and J 5 bases; nucleotides not matched to a gene: 11. Measured with immunoSEQ multiplex PCR; TCRdb has only the in-frame clones, and not every one. The sample carries roughly 72,000 clones, approximately 80% recorded once. This sequence joins TRBV29-1 and TRBJ2-5; 9 bases match TRBD1. The material sequenced was CD4+ T cells from blood, taken around 50 months after liver transplant. This receptor was taken from a human patient who received a liver transplant. T cells may partly derive from the graft donor. The CDR3 DNA is TGCAGCGCCGACAGGGGGGGTTCTGGGGAGACCCAGTACTTC. Amino acid sequence: CSADRGGSGETQYF.